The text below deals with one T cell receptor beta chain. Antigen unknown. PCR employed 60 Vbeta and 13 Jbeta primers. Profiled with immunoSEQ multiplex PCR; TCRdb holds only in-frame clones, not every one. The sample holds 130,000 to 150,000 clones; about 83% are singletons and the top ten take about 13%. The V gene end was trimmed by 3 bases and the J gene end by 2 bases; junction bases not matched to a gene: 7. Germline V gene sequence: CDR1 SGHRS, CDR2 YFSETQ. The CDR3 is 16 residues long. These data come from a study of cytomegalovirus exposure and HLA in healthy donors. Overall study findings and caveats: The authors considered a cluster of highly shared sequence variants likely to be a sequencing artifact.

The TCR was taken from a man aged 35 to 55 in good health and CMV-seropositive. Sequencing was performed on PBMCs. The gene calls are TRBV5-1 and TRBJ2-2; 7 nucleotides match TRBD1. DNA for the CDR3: TGCGCCAGCAGCTGGACAGGTCTCAGCAACACCGGGGAGCTGTTTTTT. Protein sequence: CASSWTGLSNTGELFF.